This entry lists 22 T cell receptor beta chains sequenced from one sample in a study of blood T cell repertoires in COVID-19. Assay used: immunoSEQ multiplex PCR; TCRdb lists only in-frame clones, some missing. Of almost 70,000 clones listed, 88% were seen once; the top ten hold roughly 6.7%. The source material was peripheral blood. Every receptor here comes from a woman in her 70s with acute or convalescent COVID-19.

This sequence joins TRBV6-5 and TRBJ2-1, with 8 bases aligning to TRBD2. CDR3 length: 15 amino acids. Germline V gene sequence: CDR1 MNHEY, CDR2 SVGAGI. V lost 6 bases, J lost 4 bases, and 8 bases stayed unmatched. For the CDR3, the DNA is TGTGCCAGCAGCCTTCCGGGAGGGAAGTACAATGAGCAGTTCTTC. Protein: CASSLPGGKYNEQFF.

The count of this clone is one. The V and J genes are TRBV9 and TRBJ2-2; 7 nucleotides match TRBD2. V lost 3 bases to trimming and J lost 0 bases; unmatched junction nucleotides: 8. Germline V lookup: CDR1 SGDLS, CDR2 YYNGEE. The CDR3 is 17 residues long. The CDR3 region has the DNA TGTGCCAGCAGCGCCCTACCGGCGGGGGCGAACACCGGGGAGCTGTTTTTT. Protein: CASSALPAGANTGELFF.

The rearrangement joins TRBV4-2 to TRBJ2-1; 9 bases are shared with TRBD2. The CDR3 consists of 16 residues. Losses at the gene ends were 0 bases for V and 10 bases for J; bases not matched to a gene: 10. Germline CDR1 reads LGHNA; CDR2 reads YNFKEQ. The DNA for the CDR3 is TGTGCCAGCAGCCAAGACGCCGGGACTAGCCCCGGAGAGCAGTTCTTC. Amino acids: CASSQDAGTSPGEQFF.

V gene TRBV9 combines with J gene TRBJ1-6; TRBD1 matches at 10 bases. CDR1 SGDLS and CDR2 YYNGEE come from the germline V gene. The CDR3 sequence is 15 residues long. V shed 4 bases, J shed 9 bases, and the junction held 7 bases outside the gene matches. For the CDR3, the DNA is TGTGCCAGCAGCCCAGGGACAGGGGTGACTTCACCCCTCCACTTT. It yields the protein CASSPGTGVTSPLHF.

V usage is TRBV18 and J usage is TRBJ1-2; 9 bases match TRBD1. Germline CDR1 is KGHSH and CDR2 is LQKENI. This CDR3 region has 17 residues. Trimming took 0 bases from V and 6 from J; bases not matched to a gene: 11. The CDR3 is CASSPPGQGVVWDGYTF. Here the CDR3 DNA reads TGTGCCAGCTCACCACCGGGACAGGGAGTTGTATGGGATGGCTACACCTTC.

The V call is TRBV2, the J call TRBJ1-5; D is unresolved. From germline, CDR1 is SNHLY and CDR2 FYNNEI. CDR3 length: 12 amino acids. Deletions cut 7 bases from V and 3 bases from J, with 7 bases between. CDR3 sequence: CASTSDNQPQHF. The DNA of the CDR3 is TGTGCCAGCACTAGTGACAATCAGCCCCAGCATTTT.

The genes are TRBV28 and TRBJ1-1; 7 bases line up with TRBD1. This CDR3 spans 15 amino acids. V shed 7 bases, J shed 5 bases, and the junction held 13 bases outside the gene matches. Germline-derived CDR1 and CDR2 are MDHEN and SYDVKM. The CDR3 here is CASTRKRGRRTEAFF. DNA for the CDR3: TGTGCCAGCACCAGGAAGAGGGGGCGAAGGACTGAAGCTTTCTTT. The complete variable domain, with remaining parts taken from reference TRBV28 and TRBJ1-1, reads DVKVTQSSRYLVKRTGEKVFLECVQDMDHENMFWYRQDPGLGLRLIYFSYDVKMKEKGDIPEGYSVSREKKERFSLILESASTNQTSMYLCASTRKRGRRTEAFFGQGTRLTVV.

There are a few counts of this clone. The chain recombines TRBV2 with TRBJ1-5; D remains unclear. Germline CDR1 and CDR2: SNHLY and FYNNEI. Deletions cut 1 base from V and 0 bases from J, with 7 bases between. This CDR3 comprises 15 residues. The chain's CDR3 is CASSEDRYSNQPQHF. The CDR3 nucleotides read TGTGCCAGCAGTGAAGATCGGTATAGCAATCAGCCCCAGCATTTT.

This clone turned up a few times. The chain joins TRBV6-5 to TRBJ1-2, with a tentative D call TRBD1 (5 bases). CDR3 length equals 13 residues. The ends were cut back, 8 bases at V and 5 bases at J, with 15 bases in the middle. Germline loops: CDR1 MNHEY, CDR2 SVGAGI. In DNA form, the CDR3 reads TGTGCCAGCCACTCTCGCGGGGGGTATGGCTACACCTTC. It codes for CASHSRGGYGYTF.

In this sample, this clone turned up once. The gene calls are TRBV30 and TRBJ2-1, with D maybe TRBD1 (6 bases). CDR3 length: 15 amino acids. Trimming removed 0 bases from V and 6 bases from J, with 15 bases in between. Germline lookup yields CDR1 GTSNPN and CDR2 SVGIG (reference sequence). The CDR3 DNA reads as TGTGCCTGGAGTGTCCCGGACCGAGGGGGCAATGAGCAGTTCTTC. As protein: CAWSVPDRGGNEQFF.

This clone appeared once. This chain's CDR3 is CASSQDLAGGGYTF. CDR3 coding DNA: TGTGCCAGCAGCCAAGATTTGGCCGGAGGTGGCTACACCTTC. The V call is TRBV14, the J call TRBJ1-2; D unclear. Trimming shortened V by 0 bases and J by 7 bases, and 12 bases separated the two germline ends. This CDR3 spans 14 amino acids. Looked up from germline, CDR1 is SGHDN and CDR2 is FVKESK.

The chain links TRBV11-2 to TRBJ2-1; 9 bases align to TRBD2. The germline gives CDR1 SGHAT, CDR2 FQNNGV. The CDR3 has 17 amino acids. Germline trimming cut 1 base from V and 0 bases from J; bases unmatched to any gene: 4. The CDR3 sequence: CASSLGLAVLSYNEQFF. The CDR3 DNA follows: TGTGCCAGCAGCTTAGGACTAGCGGTTCTCTCCTACAATGAGCAGTTCTTC.

The CDR3, as DNA: TGTGCCAGCAGCGGGACAGCCAGCTCTGGAAACACCATATATTTT. Protein: CASSGTASSGNTIYF. The V gene is TRBV9, the J gene TRBJ1-3, with a weak D call TRBD1 (6 bases). The germline V gene has CDR1 SGDLS and CDR2 YYNGEE. The CDR3 spans 15 residues. The V end was cut by 3 bases, the J end by 0 bases, with 10 bases between.

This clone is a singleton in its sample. The CDR3 DNA reads TGTGCCAGCAGTTTTGACAGAAACAATGAGCAGTTCTTC. Amino acids: CASSFDRNNEQFF. The chain joins TRBV28 to TRBJ2-1, with a tentative D call TRBD1 (5 bases). V lost 3 bases to trimming and J lost 5 bases, with 8 bases between them. This CDR3 has 13 amino acids. Germline V CDR1 and CDR2: MDHEN, SYDVKM.

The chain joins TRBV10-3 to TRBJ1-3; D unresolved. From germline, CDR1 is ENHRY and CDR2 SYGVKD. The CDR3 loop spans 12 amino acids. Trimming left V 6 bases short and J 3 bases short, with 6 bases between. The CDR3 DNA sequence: TGTGCCATCAGCGAGCTTGGAAACACCATATATTTT. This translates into CAISELGNTIYF.

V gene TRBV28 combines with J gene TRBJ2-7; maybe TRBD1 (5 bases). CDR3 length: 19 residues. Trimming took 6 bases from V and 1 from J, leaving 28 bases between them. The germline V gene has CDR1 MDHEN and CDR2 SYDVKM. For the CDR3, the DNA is TGTGCCAGCAGCACAATGGCCCTAGGGCGCTCCGCAGGGTCCTACGAGCAGTACTTC. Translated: CASSTMALGRSAGSYEQYF.

CDR3 amino acids: CASSFAQSYEQYF. As DNA, the CDR3 is TGTGCCAGCAGCTTCGCCCAGTCCTACGAGCAGTACTTC. The chain links TRBV5-6 to TRBJ2-7; no clear D. The germline CDR1 and CDR2 sequences are SGHDT and YYEEEE. V lost 2 bases and J 1 base, leaving 7 bases between the germline ends. The CDR3 has 13 amino acids.

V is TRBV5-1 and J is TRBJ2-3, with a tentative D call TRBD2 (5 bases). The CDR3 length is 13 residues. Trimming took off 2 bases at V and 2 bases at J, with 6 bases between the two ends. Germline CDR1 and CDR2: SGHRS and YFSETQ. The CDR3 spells CASSLAATDTQYF. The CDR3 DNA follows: TGCGCCAGCAGCTTAGCGGCCACAGATACGCAGTATTTT.

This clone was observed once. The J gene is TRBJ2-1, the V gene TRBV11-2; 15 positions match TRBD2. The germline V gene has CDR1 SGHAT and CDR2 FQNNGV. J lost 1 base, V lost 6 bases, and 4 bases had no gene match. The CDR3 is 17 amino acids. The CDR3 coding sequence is TGTGCCAGCAGACCTGGACTAGCGGGAGGGTCCTACAATGAGCAGTTCTTC. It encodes CASRPGLAGGSYNEQFF. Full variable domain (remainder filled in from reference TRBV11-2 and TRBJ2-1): EAGVAQSPRYKIIEKRQSVAFWCNPISGHATLYWYQQILGQGPKLLIQFQNNGVVDDSQLPKDRFSAERLKGVDSTLKIQPAKLEDSAVYLCASRPGLAGGSYNEQFFGPGTRLTVL.

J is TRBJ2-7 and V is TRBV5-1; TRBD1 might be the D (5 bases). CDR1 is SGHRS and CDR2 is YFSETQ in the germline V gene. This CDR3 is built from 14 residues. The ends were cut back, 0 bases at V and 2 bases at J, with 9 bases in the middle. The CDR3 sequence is CASSLDRSTYEQYF. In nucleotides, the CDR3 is TGCGCCAGCAGCTTGGACAGGAGCACCTACGAGCAGTACTTC.

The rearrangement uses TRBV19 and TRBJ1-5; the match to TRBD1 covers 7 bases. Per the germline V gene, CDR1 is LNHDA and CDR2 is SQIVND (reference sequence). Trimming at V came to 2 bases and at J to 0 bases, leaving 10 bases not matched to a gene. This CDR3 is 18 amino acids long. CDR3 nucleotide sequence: TGTGCCAGTAGTATATTTCGGGGACAGCCTTATAGCAATCAGCCCCAGCATTTT. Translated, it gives CASSIFRGQPYSNQPQHF. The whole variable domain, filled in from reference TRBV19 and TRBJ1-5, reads DGGITQSPKYLFRKEGQNVTLSCEQNLNHDAMYWYRQDPGQGLRLIYYSQIVNDFQKGDIAEGYSVSREKKESFPLTVTSAQKNPTAFYLCASSIFRGQPYSNQPQHFGDGTRLSIL.

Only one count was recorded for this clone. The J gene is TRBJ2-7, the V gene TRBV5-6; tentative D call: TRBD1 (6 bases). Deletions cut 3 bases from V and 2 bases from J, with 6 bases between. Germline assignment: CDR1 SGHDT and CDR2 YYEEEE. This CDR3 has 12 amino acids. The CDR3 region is CASSYRAYEQYF. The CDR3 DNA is TGTGCCAGCAGCTACAGGGCCTACGAGCAGTACTTC. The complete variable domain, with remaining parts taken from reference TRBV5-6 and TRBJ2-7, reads DAGVTQSPTHLIKTRGQQVTLRCSPKSGHDTVSWYQQALGQGPQFIFQYYEEEERQRGNFPDRFSGHQFPNYSSELNVNALLLGDSALYLCASSYRAYEQYFGPGTRLTVT.